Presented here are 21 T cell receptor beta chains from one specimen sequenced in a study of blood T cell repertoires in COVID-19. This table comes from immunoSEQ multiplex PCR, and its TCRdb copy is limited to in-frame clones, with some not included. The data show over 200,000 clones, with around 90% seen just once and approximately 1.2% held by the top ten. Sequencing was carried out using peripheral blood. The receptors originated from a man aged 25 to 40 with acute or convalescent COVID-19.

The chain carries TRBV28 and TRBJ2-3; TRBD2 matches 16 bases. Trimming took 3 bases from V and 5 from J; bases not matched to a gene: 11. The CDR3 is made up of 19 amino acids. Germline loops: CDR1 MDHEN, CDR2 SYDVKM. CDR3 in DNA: TGTGCCAGCAGTTTTGGGACTAGCGGGGGGGCCAGTCGCATAGATACGCAGTATTTT. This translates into CASSFGTSGGASRIDTQYF.

The CDR3 reads CASRSLAGAAYEQYF. In nucleotides, the CDR3 is TGTGCCAGCAGATCACTAGCGGGGGCTGCCTACGAGCAGTACTTC. The gene calls are TRBV6-6 and TRBJ2-7; TRBD2 aligns across 11 bases. This CDR3 contains 15 residues. In germline, CDR1 is MNHNY, CDR2 SVGAGI (reference sequence). V lost 6 bases and J lost 2; bases outside the gene matches: 6.

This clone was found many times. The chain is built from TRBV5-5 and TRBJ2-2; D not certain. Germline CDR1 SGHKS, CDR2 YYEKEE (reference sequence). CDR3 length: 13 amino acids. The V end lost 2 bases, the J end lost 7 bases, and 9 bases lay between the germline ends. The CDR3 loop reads CASSFLGIGELFF. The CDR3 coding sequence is TGTGCCAGCAGCTTTCTGGGCATCGGGGAGCTGTTTTTT.

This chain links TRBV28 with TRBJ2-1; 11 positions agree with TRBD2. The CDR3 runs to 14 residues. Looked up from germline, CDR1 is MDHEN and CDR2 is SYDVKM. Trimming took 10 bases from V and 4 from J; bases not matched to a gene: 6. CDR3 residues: CATVIAGGYNEQFF. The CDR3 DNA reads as TGTGCCACGGTAATAGCGGGAGGGTACAATGAGCAGTTCTTC.

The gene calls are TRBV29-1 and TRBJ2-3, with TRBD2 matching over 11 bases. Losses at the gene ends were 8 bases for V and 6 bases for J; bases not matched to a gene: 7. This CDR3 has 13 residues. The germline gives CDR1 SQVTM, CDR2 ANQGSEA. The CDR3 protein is CSSGTSGADTQYF. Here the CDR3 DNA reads TGCAGCTCAGGGACTAGCGGAGCCGATACGCAGTATTTT.

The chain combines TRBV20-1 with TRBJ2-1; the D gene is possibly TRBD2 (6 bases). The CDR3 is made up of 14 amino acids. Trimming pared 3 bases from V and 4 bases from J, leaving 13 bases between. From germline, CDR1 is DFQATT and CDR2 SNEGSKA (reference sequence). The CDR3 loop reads CSASLAGPYNEQFF. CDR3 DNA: TGCAGTGCTAGTCTGGCGGGACCTTACAATGAGCAGTTCTTC.

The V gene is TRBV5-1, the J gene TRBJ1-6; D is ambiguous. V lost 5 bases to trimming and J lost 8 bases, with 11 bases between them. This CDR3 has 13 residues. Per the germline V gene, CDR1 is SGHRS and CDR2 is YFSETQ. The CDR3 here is CASREGSDSPLHF. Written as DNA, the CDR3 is TGCGCCAGCAGAGAGGGCTCGGATTCACCCCTCCACTTT. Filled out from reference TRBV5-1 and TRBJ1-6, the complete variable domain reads KAGVTQTPRYLIKTRGQQVTLSCSPISGHRSVSWYQQTPGQGLQFLFEYFSETQRNKGNFPGRFSGRQFSNSRSEMNVSTLELGDSALYLCASREGSDSPLHFGNGTRLTVT.

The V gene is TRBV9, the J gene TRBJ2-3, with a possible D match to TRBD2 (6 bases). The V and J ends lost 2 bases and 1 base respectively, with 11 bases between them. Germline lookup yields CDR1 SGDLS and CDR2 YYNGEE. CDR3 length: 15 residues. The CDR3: CASSVRASGTDTQYF. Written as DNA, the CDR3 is TGTGCCAGCAGCGTTCGGGCTAGCGGCACAGATACGCAGTATTTT. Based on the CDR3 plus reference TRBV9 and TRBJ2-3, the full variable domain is DSGVTQTPKHLITATGQRVTLRCSPRSGDLSVYWYQQSLDQGLQFLIQYYNGEERAKGNILERFSAQQFPDLHSELNLSSLELGDSALYFCASSVRASGTDTQYFGPGTRLTVL.

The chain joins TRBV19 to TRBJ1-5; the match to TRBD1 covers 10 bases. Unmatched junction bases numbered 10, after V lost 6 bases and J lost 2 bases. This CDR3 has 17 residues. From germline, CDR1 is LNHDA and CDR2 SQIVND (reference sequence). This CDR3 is CASSLDRGRVGNQPQHF. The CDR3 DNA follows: TGTGCCAGTAGCCTAGACAGGGGGCGAGTGGGCAATCAGCCCCAGCATTTT.

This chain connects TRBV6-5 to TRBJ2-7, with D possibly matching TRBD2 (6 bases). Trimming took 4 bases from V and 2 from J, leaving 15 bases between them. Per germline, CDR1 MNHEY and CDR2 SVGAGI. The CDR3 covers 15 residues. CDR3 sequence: CASSSAGRLTYEQYF. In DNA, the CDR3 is TGTGCCAGCAGTTCGGCGGGACGCCTCACCTACGAGCAGTACTTC.

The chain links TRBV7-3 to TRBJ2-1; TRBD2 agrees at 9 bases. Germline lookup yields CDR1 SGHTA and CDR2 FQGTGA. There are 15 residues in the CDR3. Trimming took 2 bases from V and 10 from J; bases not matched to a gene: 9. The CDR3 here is CASSLFQAGGGEQFF. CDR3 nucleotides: TGTGCCAGCAGCTTATTTCAAGCGGGAGGAGGAGAGCAGTTCTTC. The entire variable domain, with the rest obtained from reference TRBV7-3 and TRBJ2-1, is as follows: GAGVSQTPSNKVTEKGKYVELRCDPISGHTALYWYRQSLGQGPEFLIYFQGTGAADDSGLPNDRFFAVRPEGSVSTLKIQRTERGDSAVYLCASSLFQAGGGEQFFGPGTRLTVL.

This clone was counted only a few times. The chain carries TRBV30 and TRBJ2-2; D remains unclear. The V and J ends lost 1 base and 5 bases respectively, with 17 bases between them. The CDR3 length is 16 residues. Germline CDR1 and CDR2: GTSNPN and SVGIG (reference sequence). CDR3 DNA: TGTGCCTGGAGTGAAAAGGTCTCGACTTTTACCGGGGAGCTGTTTTTT. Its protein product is CAWSEKVSTFTGELFF.

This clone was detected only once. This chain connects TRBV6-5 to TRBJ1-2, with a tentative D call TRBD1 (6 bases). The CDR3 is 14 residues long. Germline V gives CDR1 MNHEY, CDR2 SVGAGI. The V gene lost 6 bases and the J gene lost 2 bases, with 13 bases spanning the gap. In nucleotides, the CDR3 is TGTGCCAGCAGCTTATCCGGGACAAACTATGGCTACACCTTC. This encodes CASSLSGTNYGYTF.

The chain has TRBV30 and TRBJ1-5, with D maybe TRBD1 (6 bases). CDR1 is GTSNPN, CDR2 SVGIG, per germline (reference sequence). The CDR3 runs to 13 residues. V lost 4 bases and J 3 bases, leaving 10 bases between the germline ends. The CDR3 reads CAWTGQINQPQHF. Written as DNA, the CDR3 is TGTGCCTGGACCGGACAGATCAATCAGCCCCAGCATTTT.

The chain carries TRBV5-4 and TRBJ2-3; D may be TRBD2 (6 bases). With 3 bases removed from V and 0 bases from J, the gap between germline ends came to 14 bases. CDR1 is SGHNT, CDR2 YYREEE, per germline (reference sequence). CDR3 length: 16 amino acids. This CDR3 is CASSSNRGSSTDTQYF. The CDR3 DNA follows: TGTGCCAGCAGCTCAAACCGGGGGTCTAGCACAGATACGCAGTATTTT. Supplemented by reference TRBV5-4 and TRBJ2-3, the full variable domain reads ETGVTQSPTHLIKTRGQQVTLRCSSQSGHNTVSWYQQALGQGPQFIFQYYREEENGRGNFPPRFSGLQFPNYSSELNVNALELDDSALYLCASSSNRGSSTDTQYFGPGTRLTVL.

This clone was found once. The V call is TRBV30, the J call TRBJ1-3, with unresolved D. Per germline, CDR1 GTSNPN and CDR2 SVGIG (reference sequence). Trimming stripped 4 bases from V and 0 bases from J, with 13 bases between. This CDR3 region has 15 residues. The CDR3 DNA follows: TGTGCCTGGAAAGACTCTGGATTCTCTGGAAACACCATATATTTT. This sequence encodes CAWKDSGFSGNTIYF.

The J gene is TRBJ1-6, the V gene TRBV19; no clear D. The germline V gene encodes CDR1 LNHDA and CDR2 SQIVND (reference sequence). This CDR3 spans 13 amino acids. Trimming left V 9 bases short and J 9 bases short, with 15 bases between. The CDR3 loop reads CASRFVAGSPLHF. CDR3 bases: TGTGCCAGCCGGTTCGTGGCGGGTTCACCCCTCCACTTT.

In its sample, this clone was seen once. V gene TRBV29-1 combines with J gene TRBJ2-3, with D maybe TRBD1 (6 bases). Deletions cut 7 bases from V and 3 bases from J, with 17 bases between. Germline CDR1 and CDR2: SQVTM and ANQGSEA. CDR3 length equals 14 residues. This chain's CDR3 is CSDVQGESTDTQYF. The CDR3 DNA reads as TGCAGCGATGTACAGGGCGAGTCTACAGATACGCAGTATTTT.

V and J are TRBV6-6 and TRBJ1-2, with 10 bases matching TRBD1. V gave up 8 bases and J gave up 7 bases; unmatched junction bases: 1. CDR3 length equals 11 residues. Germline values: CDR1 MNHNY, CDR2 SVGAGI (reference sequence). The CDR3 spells CASGQGVGYTF. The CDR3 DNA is TGTGCCAGCGGACAGGGGGTTGGCTACACCTTC.

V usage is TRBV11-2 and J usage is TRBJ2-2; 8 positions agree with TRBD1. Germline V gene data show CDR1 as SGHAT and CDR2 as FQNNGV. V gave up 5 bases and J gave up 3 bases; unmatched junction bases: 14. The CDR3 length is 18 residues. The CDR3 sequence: CASSERGSGTGYTGELFF. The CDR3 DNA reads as TGTGCCAGCAGCGAGAGGGGGTCCGGGACAGGTTACACCGGGGAGCTGTTTTTT.

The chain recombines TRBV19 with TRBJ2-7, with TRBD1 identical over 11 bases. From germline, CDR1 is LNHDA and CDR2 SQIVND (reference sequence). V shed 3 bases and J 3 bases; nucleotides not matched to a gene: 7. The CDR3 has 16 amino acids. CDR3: CASSIFSGTGGYEQYF. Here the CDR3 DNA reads TGTGCCAGTAGTATCTTCTCCGGGACAGGGGGCTACGAGCAGTACTTC. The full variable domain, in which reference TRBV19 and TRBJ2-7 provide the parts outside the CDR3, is DGGITQSPKYLFRKEGQNVTLSCEQNLNHDAMYWYRQDPGQGLRLIYYSQIVNDFQKGDIAEGYSVSREKKESFPLTVTSAQKNPTAFYLCASSIFSGTGGYEQYFGPGTRLTVT.